The 31 T cell receptor beta chains listed next were all sequenced from one sample in a study of cytomegalovirus exposure and HLA in healthy donors. The PCR contained 60 Vbeta and 13 Jbeta primers. Profiling relied on immunoSEQ multiplex PCR, and the TCRdb table lists in-frame clones only, not all of them. The table has 100,000 or so clones, roughly 70% seen once. The sequenced sample consisted of PBMCs. Every receptor here comes from a man aged 50-60 years in good health and CMV-seronegative.

This clone occurred a few times. Other DNA sequences in the sample encode the same CDR3. J is TRBJ2-3 and V is TRBV30; D is possibly TRBD1 (6 bases). The germline V and J ends were trimmed by 3 bases and 0 bases, with 7 bases remaining between them. This CDR3 contains 13 residues. Germline-derived CDR1 and CDR2 are GTSNPN and SVGIG (reference sequence). CDR3 nucleotides: TGTGCCTGGAGACAGGGAAGCACAGATACGCAGTATTTT. It is translated as CAWRQGSTDTQYF.

This chain connects TRBV20-1 to TRBJ1-2; D is unresolved. Germline CDR1 is DFQATT and CDR2 is SNEGSKA (reference sequence). The CDR3 runs to 10 residues. CDR3 nucleotide sequence: TGCAGGGCGGGTTTGGGGGGCTACACCTTC. As protein: CRAGLGGYTF.

This clone was counted a single time. This chain uses TRBV6-6 with TRBJ2-5; 8 nucleotides match TRBD1. Germline CDR1 and CDR2: MNHNY and SVGAGI (reference sequence). Unmatched junction bases numbered 6, after V lost 6 bases and J lost 3 bases. CDR3 size: 14 residues. The CDR3 is CASSPGGVKETQYF. The CDR3 DNA is TGTGCCAGCAGCCCAGGGGGCGTGAAAGAGACCCAGTACTTC.

The CDR3 is CASSRTGASEKLFF. The CDR3 DNA follows: TGTGCCAGCAGTCGGACAGGGGCGAGTGAAAAACTGTTTTTT. The chain uses TRBV14 and TRBJ1-4; 9 bases map to TRBD1. The CDR3 has 14 residues. V lost 6 bases and J lost 7; bases outside the gene matches: 6. Germline V gene data show CDR1 as SGHDN and CDR2 as FVKESK.

This clone was counted only a few times. This chain uses TRBV28 with TRBJ2-3, with TRBD2 matching over 9 bases. V shed 3 bases and J 4 bases; nucleotides not matched to a gene: 5. This CDR3 has 15 residues. In germline, CDR1 is MDHEN, CDR2 SYDVKM. The CDR3 loop reads CASSFRGGASDTQYF. Written as DNA, the CDR3 is TGTGCCAGCAGTTTTCGCGGGGGGGCGTCAGATACGCAGTATTTT.

J is TRBJ1-2 and V is TRBV11-2; possible D gene TRBD1, 6 bases. Germline V CDR1 and CDR2: SGHAT, FQNNGV. V was pared by 3 bases and J by 7 bases, with 9 bases between. CDR3 length: 12 amino acids. The CDR3 bases are TGTGCCAGCAGCTTTTCAGGGGCTGGCTACACCTTC. It codes for CASSFSGAGYTF. The variable domain in full, with the rest retrieved from reference TRBV11-2 and TRBJ1-2, is EAGVAQSPRYKIIEKRQSVAFWCNPISGHATLYWYQQILGQGPKLLIQFQNNGVVDDSQLPKDRFSAERLKGVDSTLKIQPAKLEDSAVYLCASSFSGAGYTFGSGTRLTVV.

The CDR3 protein is CASRLTVSSQETQYF. As DNA, the CDR3 is TGTGCCAGTAGGCTGACAGTCTCCTCACAAGAGACCCAGTACTTC. This chain links TRBV19 with TRBJ2-5; tentative D call: TRBD1 (5 bases). The CDR3 covers 15 residues. The ends were cut back, 6 bases at V and 2 bases at J, with 16 bases in the middle. Germline V gene lookup returns CDR1 LNHDA and CDR2 SQIVND (reference sequence).

The genes are TRBV28 and TRBJ2-1; 12 bases are a match to TRBD2. J gave up 7 bases and V 1 base, and 5 bases lay outside the gene matches. This CDR3 comprises 16 residues. The V gene's germline CDR1 is MDHEN and CDR2 SYDVKM. In DNA form, the CDR3 reads TGTGCCAGCAGTTTATTTACTAGCGGGAGGACTAATGAGCAGTTCTTC. This sequence encodes CASSLFTSGRTNEQFF.

The chain combines TRBV18 with TRBJ1-5, with a weak D call TRBD1 (6 bases). Per germline, CDR1 KGHSH and CDR2 LQKENI. CDR3 length: 15 residues. Trimming shortened V by 3 bases and J by 1 base, and 10 bases separated the two germline ends. This CDR3 is CASSPSGQSNQPQHF. The CDR3 DNA sequence: TGTGCCAGCTCACCCTCCGGACAGAGCAATCAGCCCCAGCATTTT.

The chain combines TRBV4-3 with TRBJ2-7; 8 bases match TRBD2. J gave up 1 base and V 2 bases, and 7 bases lay outside the gene matches. Germline V gives CDR1 LGHNA, CDR2 YSLEER. The CDR3 contains 16 residues. The CDR3 DNA follows: TGCGCCAGCAGCCAAAGTCTAGCGGGCGAGTCCTACGAGCAGTACTTC. It encodes CASSQSLAGESYEQYF.

Judged by abundance, this clone is medium-sized. The chain recombines TRBV5-1 with TRBJ1-1; D gene uncertain. CDR3 length: 13 residues. Trimming shortened V by 5 bases and J by 5 bases, and 13 bases separated the two germline ends. Germline values: CDR1 SGHRS, CDR2 YFSETQ. CDR3 coding DNA: TGCGCCAGCAGTCGGAGGTCAGCAACTGAAGCTTTCTTT. Protein sequence: CASSRRSATEAFF.

The chain uses TRBV2 and TRBJ2-5; 7 nucleotides line up with TRBD1. V lost 2 bases, J lost 2 bases, and 2 bases stayed unmatched. Germline CDR1 SNHLY, CDR2 FYNNEI. There are 14 residues in the CDR3. The CDR3 here is CASSEPGQQETQYF. CDR3 sequence (DNA): TGTGCCAGCAGTGAACCGGGACAGCAAGAGACCCAGTACTTC.

The table lists this clone with many counts. This chain's CDR3 is CASMGLTNEQFF. Written as DNA, the CDR3 is TGTGCCAGCATGGGCCTTACCAATGAGCAGTTCTTC. This chain joins TRBV6-1 and TRBJ2-1; D uncertain. The CDR3 runs to 12 residues. The germline CDR1 and CDR2 sequences are MNHNS and SASEGT. The ends were cut back, 7 bases at V and 6 bases at J, with 10 bases in the middle.

This clone appeared a few times. V is TRBV14 and J is TRBJ2-5; D not resolved. The CDR3 is 13 residues long. CDR1 is SGHDN and CDR2 is FVKESK in the germline V gene. V shed 1 base and J shed 5 bases, with 8 bases lying between them. CDR3 residues: CASSQGLVETQYF. The CDR3 coding sequence is TGTGCCAGCAGCCAAGGACTGGTGGAGACCCAGTACTTC.

The table lists this clone with a few counts. The chain carries TRBV4-1 and TRBJ2-3; 9 bases are a match to TRBD1. The CDR3 contains 17 residues. With 6 bases clipped from V and 1 base from J, the junction kept 11 bases outside the gene matches. Germline CDR1 is MGHRA and CDR2 is YSYEKL. The CDR3 bases are TGCGCCAGCAGTTATGGCCGGGGACAGGGCGGCACAGATACGCAGTATTTT. Amino acids: CASSYGRGQGGTDTQYF.

The CDR3 reads CASSLEGARTDTQYF. The CDR3, as DNA: TGCGCCAGCAGCTTGGAGGGGGCGAGGACAGATACGCAGTATTTT. The V and J genes are TRBV5-1 and TRBJ2-3; 7 nucleotides line up with TRBD1. J was trimmed by 3 bases and V by 0 bases; bases with no gene match: 4. This CDR3 is built from 15 residues. Germline loops: CDR1 SGHRS, CDR2 YFSETQ.

The chain has TRBV5-1 and TRBJ1-4; D gene ambiguous. The germline gives CDR1 SGHRS, CDR2 YFSETQ. The CDR3 spans 15 residues. Trimming took 5 bases from V and 8 from J, leaving 19 bases between them. CDR3 coding DNA: TGCGCCAGCAGGATGGGAACAGCGGGTAGGGAAAAACTGTTTTTT. Amino acids: CASRMGTAGREKLFF.

V usage is TRBV4-3 and J usage is TRBJ2-3, with 7 bases lining up with TRBD1. The CDR3 totals 14 residues. J was trimmed by 1 base and V by 4 bases; bases with no gene match: 2. Germline CDR1 reads LGHNA; CDR2 reads YSLEER. CDR3 residues: CASSLDRGTDTQYF. The CDR3 DNA reads TGCGCCAGCAGCCTAGACAGGGGCACAGATACGCAGTATTTT.

The chain links TRBV29-1 to TRBJ2-5; D unresolved. The V and J ends lost 1 base and 1 base respectively, with 4 bases between them. This CDR3 has 12 amino acids. CDR1 is SQVTM and CDR2 is ANQGSEA in the germline V gene. In DNA, the CDR3 is TGCAGCGTTGAAGCCGTCCAAGAGACCCAGTACTTC. This translates into CSVEAVQETQYF.

The chain combines TRBV18 with TRBJ2-3; 9 bases are a match to TRBD2. Germline V gene data show CDR1 as KGHSH and CDR2 as LQKENI. The CDR3 length is 18 residues. With 3 bases clipped from V and 2 bases from J, the junction kept 12 bases outside the gene matches. The CDR3 sequence: CASSPGTLIAGVTDTQYF. Written as DNA, the CDR3 is TGTGCCAGCTCACCGGGTACCCTCATAGCGGGAGTCACAGATACGCAGTATTTT.

This clone was found a few times. The chain links TRBV4-3 to TRBJ2-2, with TRBD2 as a possible D gene (6 bases). V lost 6 bases and J lost 4, with 12 bases in between. The CDR3 length is 14 residues. Germline assignment: CDR1 LGHNA and CDR2 YSLEER. CDR3 amino acids: CASRSTSRTGELFF. DNA of the CDR3: TGCGCCAGCAGGTCGACTAGTCGCACCGGGGAGCTGTTTTTT.

The genes are TRBV18 and TRBJ2-2; TRBD2 matches at 10 bases. The CDR3 is made up of 16 amino acids. J gave up 3 bases and V 1 base, and 2 bases lay outside the gene matches. Germline CDR1 reads KGHSH; CDR2 reads LQKENI. CDR3 nucleotide sequence: TGTGCCAGCTCACCACGCCTAGCGGGGGACACCGGGGAGCTGTTTTTT. It yields the protein CASSPRLAGDTGELFF.

A remark on this clone: The sample has other DNA sequences that encode this CDR3 too. The rearrangement links TRBV2 to TRBJ2-1; TRBD2 agrees at 8 bases. The length of the CDR3 is 13 residues. Trimming cost V 9 bases and J 5 bases; bases outside gene matches: 6. Per germline, CDR1 SNHLY and CDR2 FYNNEI. The CDR3 sequence is CASPGLADNEQFF. DNA of the CDR3: TGTGCCAGTCCCGGACTAGCCGACAATGAGCAGTTCTTC.

This chain joins TRBV6-5 and TRBJ1-2, with TRBD1 matching over 12 bases. Germline CDR1 and CDR2: MNHEY and SVGAGI. V shed 6 bases, J shed 3 bases, and the junction held 5 bases outside the gene matches. The CDR3 runs to 15 residues. CDR3 sequence (DNA): TGTGCCAGCAGCCGGGACAGGGGGCAGGACTATGGCTACACCTTC. This translates into CASSRDRGQDYGYTF.

V usage is TRBV5-1 and J usage is TRBJ2-7, with no clear D. Per germline, CDR1 SGHRS and CDR2 YFSETQ. V was trimmed by 6 bases and J by 3 bases, leaving 22 bases between them. This CDR3 is built from 16 residues. CDR3 sequence: CASKPSQVPLGYEQYF. The CDR3 DNA reads TGCGCCAGCAAACCATCCCAGGTGCCCTTGGGCTACGAGCAGTACTTC.

The chain joins TRBV7-2 to TRBJ1-2; 9 nucleotides line up with TRBD1. V was clipped by 5 bases and J by 5 bases; unmatched bases: 12. The CDR3 contains 16 residues. Germline assignment: CDR1 SGHTA and CDR2 FQGNSA. The CDR3, as DNA: TGTGCCAGCAGCCGGACAGGGGCGAAGGATGGGTATGGCTACACCTTC. Its translation is CASSRTGAKDGYGYTF.

This sequence joins TRBV5-1 and TRBJ2-5; 9 nucleotides line up with TRBD1. With the DNA end fitting TRBJ2-7 better, the J assignment may be wrong. CDR1 SGHRS and CDR2 YFSETQ come from the germline V gene. CDR3 length: 15 amino acids. CDR3 sequence reads: CASSSIDRGVYEQYF. The DNA for the CDR3 is TGCGCCAGCAGCTCGATTGACAGGGGGGTCTACGAGCAGTACTTC.

The chain uses TRBV2 and TRBJ2-3; D is ambiguous. The germline V gene has CDR1 SNHLY and CDR2 FYNNEI. The CDR3 sequence is 14 residues long. Trimming left V 4 bases short and J 5 bases short, with 13 bases between. The CDR3 is CASSAVISGDTQYF. The DNA for the CDR3 is TGTGCCAGCAGTGCAGTGATTTCGGGAGATACGCAGTATTTT.

This clone has more than one count but fewer than ten. This chain connects TRBV7-2 to TRBJ1-5; D not resolved. Trimming pared 3 bases from V and 4 bases from J, leaving 7 bases between. Per germline, CDR1 SGHTA and CDR2 FQGNSA. The CDR3 covers 13 residues. The CDR3 region is CASSFSRNQPQHF. DNA of the CDR3: TGTGCCAGCAGCTTCTCCCGTAATCAGCCCCAGCATTTT.

The chain combines TRBV27 with TRBJ1-4; no definite D call. In germline, CDR1 is MNHEY, CDR2 SMNVEV (reference sequence). This CDR3 has 12 amino acids. V shed 4 bases and J shed 10 bases, with 10 bases lying between them. The DNA for the CDR3 is TGTGCCAGCAGTTCCCTATTTGGAAAACTGTTTTTT. Its translation: CASSSLFGKLFF.

J is TRBJ2-1 and V is TRBV30, with D perhaps TRBD2 (5 bases). Germline V gene data show CDR1 as GTSNPN and CDR2 as SVGIG (reference sequence). Trimming cost V 3 bases and J 5 bases, with 11 bases left between them. The CDR3 covers 13 residues. In DNA, the CDR3 is TGTGCCTGGAGGGCTAGCTTAGACAATGAGCAGTTCTTC. Translation gives CAWRASLDNEQFF.